This T cell receptor beta chain was found in a study of human T cells and chemical hapten exposure. Study summary: Largely, small differences in pooled library volume made per-sample TCR yields vary.

This sample's time point: healthy volunteer bleed at 2 weeks. Extraction of total RNA was performed on unfractionated whole blood. Separate cDNA molecules received unique molecular identifiers, which the library attached to them. Per the original data handling: Between 23,224 and 690,600 TCRs appeared in each sample, and the median stood at 95,638. TCRdb ran MiXCR on the RACE reads and lists one entry per CDR3 protein. The V and J calls and clone size are TCRdb's, not the authors'. Among tens of thousands of distinct CDR3 sequences listed, nearly 4.5% were seen once. Comment on this clonotype: Its matching antigen is unknown.

General study points: TCRs exceeding 1 in 1000 frequency stayed unchanged with DPC sensitization.

Germline CDR1 reads SQVTM; CDR2 reads ANQGSEA. After removal of 6 bases from V and 0 bases from J, the junction contained 2 bases not matched to a gene. This CDR3 contains 13 residues. The receptor comes from a human donor in good health. Some clones in this sample may be carry-over from other donors' samples. The chain carries TRBV29-1 and TRBJ2-3; 8 nucleotides match TRBD1. Sequencing was performed on whole blood. CDR3 sequence reads: CSVGQGSTDTQYF. The CDR3 DNA reads TGCAGCGTAGGACAGGGTAGCACAGATACGCAGTATTTT.